A single TCR beta chain is shown here with its context. Its antigen is not identified. These data are taken from a study of shared clonotypes between healthy human individuals. Donors, without exception, were Caucasian adults residing in Nashville, Tennessee. This table comes from immunoSEQ multiplex PCR, and its TCRdb copy is limited to in-frame clones, with some not included. The table has about 2.3 million clones, 85% to 95% seen once; the top ten hold around 0.35%. Overall study findings and caveats: Only blood underwent sampling, and tissue repertoires likely differ.

The CDR3 sequence is 15 residues long. Trimming shortened V by 5 bases and J by 0 bases, and 14 bases separated the two germline ends. In germline, CDR1 is SGDLS, CDR2 YYNGEE. The clonotype originates from a man younger than 35 in good health. Some clones in this sample may be carry-over from other donors' samples. Sequencing input: naive CD4+ T cells from PBMCs. Subset: CD45RA+ positively selected. The chain combines TRBV9 with TRBJ1-1, with TRBD1 as a possible D gene (5 bases). The CDR3 DNA follows: TGTGCCAGCAGTGTGCAGGGAACCATGAACACTGAAGCTTTCTTT. It encodes CASSVQGTMNTEAFF.